The clone carrying this T cell receptor (beta chain) appeared many times. Its antigen is as yet unknown. The source of the sample is a study of T cell repertoires in cytomegalovirus infection. Background on the study: From public TCR beta signatures came an indication of both CMV infection and matching HLA type.

Points from the study as a whole: Public TCR beta family frequency separated CMV-and-HLA carriers, including in an independent cohort. Clonotypes of TCR beta that were HLA-C-restricted and CMV-specific dominated the ex vivo response.

One entry per CDR3 protein results from TCRdb running MiXCR on the reads. The sample has nearly 450,000 distinct CDR3 sequences, approximately 33% seen once. The specimen sequenced was PBMCs. The sequence derives from a human donor in good health (CMV status not recorded). Some clones in this sample may be carry-over from other donors' samples.

Here the CDR3 reads CASSFRDPSYTEAFF. DNA of the CDR3: TGTGCCAGCAGTTTCCGGGACCCTTCCTACACTGAAGCTTTCTTT. V usage is TRBV12-3 or TRBV12-4 and J usage is TRBJ1-1; D possibly corresponds to TRBD1 (5 bases). V lost 3 bases to trimming and J lost 3 bases, with 14 bases between them. The CDR3 contains 15 residues.